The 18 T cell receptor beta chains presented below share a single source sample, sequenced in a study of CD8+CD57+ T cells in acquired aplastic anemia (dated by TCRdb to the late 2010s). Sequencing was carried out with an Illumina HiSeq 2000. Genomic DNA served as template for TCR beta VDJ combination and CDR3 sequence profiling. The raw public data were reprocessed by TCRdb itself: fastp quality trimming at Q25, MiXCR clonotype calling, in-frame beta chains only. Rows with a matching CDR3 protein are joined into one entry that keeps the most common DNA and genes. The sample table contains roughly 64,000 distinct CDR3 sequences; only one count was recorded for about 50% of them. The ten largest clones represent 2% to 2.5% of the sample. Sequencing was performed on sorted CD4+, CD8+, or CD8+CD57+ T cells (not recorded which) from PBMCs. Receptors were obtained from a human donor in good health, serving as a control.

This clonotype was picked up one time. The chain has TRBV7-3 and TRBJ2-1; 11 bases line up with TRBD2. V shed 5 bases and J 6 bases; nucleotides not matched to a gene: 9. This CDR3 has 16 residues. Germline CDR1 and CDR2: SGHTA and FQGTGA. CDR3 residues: CASSILAGVYGNEQFF. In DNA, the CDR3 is TGTGCCAGCAGCATACTAGCGGGAGTGTACGGCAATGAGCAGTTCTTC.

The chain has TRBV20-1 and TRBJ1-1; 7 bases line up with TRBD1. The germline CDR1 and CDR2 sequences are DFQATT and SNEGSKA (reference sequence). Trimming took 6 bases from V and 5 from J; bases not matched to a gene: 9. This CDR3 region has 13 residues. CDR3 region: CSAYDRVGTEAFF. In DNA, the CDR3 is TGCAGTGCCTACGACAGGGTAGGTACTGAAGCTTTCTTT.

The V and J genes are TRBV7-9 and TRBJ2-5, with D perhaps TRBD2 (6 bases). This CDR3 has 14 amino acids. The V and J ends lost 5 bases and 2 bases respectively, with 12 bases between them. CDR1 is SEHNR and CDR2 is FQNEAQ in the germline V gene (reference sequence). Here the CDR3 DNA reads TGTGCCAGCAGCCTCCGGGAGAGGCAAGAGACCCAGTACTTC. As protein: CASSLRERQETQYF.

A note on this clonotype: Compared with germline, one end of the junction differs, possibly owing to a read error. The DNA of the CDR3 is TGTGCCAGCAGTCCGACTAGCGGAAGCACAAATACGCAGTATTTT. Its protein product is CASSPTSGSTNTQYF. The chain recombines TRBV27 with TRBJ2-3; TRBD2 matches at 9 bases. Germline values: CDR1 MNHEY, CDR2 SMNVEV (reference sequence). The CDR3 spans 15 residues.

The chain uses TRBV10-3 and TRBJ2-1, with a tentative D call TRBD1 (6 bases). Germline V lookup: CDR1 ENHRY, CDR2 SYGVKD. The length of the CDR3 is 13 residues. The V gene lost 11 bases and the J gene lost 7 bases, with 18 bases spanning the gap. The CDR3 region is CAASGFQGNEQFF. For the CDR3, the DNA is TGTGCCGCAAGTGGATTTCAGGGGAATGAGCAGTTCTTC.

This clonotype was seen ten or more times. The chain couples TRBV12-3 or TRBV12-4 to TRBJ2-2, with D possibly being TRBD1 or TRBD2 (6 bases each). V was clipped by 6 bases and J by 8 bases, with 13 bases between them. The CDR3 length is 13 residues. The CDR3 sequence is CASSPRGRGELFF. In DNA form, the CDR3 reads TGTGCCAGCAGCCCAAGGGGGAGGGGGGAGCTGTTTTTT.

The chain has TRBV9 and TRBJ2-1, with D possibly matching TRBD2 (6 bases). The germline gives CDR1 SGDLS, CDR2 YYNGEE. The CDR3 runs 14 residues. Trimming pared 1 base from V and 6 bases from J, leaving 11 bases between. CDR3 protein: CASSVTAGSNEQFF. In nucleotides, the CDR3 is TGTGCCAGCAGCGTAACTGCGGGAAGCAATGAGCAGTTCTTC.

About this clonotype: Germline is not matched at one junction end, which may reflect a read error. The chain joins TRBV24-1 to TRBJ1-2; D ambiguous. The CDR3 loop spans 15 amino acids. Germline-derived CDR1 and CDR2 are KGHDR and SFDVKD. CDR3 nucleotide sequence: TGTGCCAGCTCACCAAGGGAGGGAACTAACTATGGCTACAACTTC. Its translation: CASSPREGTNYGYNF.

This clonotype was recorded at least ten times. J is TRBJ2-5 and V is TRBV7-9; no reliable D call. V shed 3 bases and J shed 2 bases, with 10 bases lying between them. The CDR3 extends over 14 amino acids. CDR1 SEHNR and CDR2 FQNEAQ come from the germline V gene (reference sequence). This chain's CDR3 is CASSFLTEQETQYF. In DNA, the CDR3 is TGTGCCAGCAGCTTTTTAACAGAGCAAGAGACCCAGTACTTC.

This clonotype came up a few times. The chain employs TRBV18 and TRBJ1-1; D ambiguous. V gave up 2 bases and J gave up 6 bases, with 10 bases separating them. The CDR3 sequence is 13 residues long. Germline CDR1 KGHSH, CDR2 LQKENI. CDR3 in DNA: TGTGCCAGCTCACCATATGGCGGCGCTGAAGCTTTCTTT. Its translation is CASSPYGGAEAFF.

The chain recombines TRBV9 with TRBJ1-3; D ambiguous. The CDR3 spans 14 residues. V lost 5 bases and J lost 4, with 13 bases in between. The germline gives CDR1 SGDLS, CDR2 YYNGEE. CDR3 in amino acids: CASSSGEGGNTIYF. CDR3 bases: TGTGCCAGCAGTTCCGGGGAAGGAGGAAACACCATATATTTT.

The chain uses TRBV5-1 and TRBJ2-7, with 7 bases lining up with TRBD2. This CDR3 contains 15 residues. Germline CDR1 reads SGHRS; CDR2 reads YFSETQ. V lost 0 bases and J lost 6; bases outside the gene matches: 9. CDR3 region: CASSLETGRSSEQYF. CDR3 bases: TGCGCCAGCAGCTTGGAGACCGGGAGGTCTTCCGAGCAGTACTTC.

Here the CDR3 DNA reads TGTGCCACCAGCAGCGCTTCGGGAGGGCTTAACAATGAGCAGTTCTTC. It encodes CATSSASGGLNNEQFF. V is TRBV15 and J is TRBJ2-1; 8 nucleotides align to TRBD2. In germline, CDR1 is LNHNV, CDR2 YYDKDF (reference sequence). J was trimmed by 5 bases and V by 3 bases; bases with no gene match: 9. The CDR3 loop spans 16 amino acids.

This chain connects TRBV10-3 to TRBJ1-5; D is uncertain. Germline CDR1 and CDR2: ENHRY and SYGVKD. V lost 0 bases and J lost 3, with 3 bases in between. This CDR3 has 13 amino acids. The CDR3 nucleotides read TGTGCCATCAGTGAGTCGATCAATCAGCCCCAGCATTTT. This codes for CAISESINQPQHF.

CDR3 amino acids: CASIPGTGTNEQFF. The DNA for the CDR3 is TGTGCCAGCATACCCGGGACAGGGACCAATGAGCAGTTCTTC. This chain links TRBV25-1 with TRBJ2-1; TRBD1 agrees at 9 bases. CDR1 and CDR2 (germline): MGHDK, SYGVNS. J gave up 6 bases and V 7 bases, and 7 bases lay outside the gene matches. CDR3 size: 14 residues.

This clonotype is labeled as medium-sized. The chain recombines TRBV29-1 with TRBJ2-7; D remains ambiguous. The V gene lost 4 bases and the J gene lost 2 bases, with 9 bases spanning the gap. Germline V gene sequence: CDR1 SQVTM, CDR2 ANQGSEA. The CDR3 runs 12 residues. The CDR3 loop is CSVGEGTYEQYF. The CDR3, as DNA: TGCAGCGTTGGGGAAGGTACCTACGAGCAGTACTTC.

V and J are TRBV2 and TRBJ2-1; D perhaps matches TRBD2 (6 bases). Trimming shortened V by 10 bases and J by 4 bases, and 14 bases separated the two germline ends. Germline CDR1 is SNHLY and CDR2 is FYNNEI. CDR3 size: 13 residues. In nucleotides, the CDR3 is TGTGCCATACAAACGGGAGTTTACAATGAGCAGTTCTTC. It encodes CAIQTGVYNEQFF.

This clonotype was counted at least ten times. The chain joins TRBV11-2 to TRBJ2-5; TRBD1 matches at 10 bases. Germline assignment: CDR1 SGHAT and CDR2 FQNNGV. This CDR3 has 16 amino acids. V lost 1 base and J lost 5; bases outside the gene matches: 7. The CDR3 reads CASSLGDRGVLETQYF. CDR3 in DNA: TGTGCCAGCAGCTTAGGGGACAGGGGCGTTTTGGAGACCCAGTACTTC.